The clone carrying this T cell receptor beta chain was detected only a few times. This could be a read error, since a much larger clone is one nucleotide away. These data belong to a study of molecular identifiers for immune sequencing clone quantification. In TCRdb, the PCR reads were re-called with MiXCR into one record per CDR3 protein. Among around 460,000 distinct CDR3 sequences listed, 20% to 25% were seen once. The source of this sequence is a human donor in good health. Some libraries in this study had Jurkat cell RNA spiked in. Sequencing used naive CD8+ T cells from blood, with Jurkat cell RNA spiked in. As to subset: FACS-sorted CD8+CD4-CCR7+CD45RA+ naive T cells.

The CDR3 region is CASRINGRVYTDTQCF. The CDR3, as DNA: TGTGCCAGCAGGATCAACGGCAGGGTCTACACAGATACGCAGTGTTTT. The chain employs TRBV7-2 and TRBJ2-3, with a weak D call TRBD1 (5 bases). The CDR3 is made up of 16 amino acids. Germline V gene sequence: CDR1 SGHTA, CDR2 FQGNSA. Variable domain in full (rest from reference TRBV7-2 and TRBJ2-3): GAGVSQSPSNKVTEKGKDVELRCDPISGHTALYWYRQSLGQGLEFLIYFQGNSAPDKSGLPSDRFSAERTGGSVSTLTIQRTQQEDSAVYLCASRINGRVYTDTQCFGPGTRLTVL.